The T cell receptor (beta chain) described here comes from a study of T cells after yellow fever vaccination. Findings and limits, study-wide: Reappearing after the booster were most of the clones from primary vaccination (about 95% CD4, 85% to 90% CD8). Researchers report a weaker secondary response that nonetheless peaked faster, day 5 versus 15.

Germline lookup yields CDR1 MNHEY and CDR2 SMNVEV (reference sequence). The CDR3 spans 13 residues. Unmatched junction bases numbered 4, after V lost 3 bases and J lost 8 bases. This clonotype was counted a few times. The antigen is undetermined. TCRdb ran MiXCR on the 5' RACE reads and lists one entry per CDR3 protein. The sample holds approximately 340,000 distinct CDR3 sequences; roughly 9.4% are singletons and the top ten take about a sixth. The chain recombines TRBV27 with TRBJ1-2; TRBD1 matches 9 bases. The receptor's source is a man aged 18 to 35 who received the YFV17D yellow fever vaccine. Sequences were derived from PBMCs, sampled on the day of the first yellow fever vaccination. This CDR3 reads CASSLTGGLGYTF. In DNA, the CDR3 is TGTGCCAGCAGTTTGACAGGGGGTCTCGGCTACACCTTC.